The clone carrying this T cell receptor beta chain has only a few counts. Those enrolled, adults aged 18 to 89 years, came from fewer than 25 US areas. Recovered status in Cohort 3 required two negative PCRs, clearance, or symptom resolution. These data originate in a study of blood T cell repertoires in COVID-19. Germline assignment: CDR1 MNHEY and CDR2 SMNVEV (reference sequence). The length of the CDR3 is 15 residues. The ends lost 2 bases at V and 5 bases at J; junction bases unmatched: 5. Profiling relied on immunoSEQ multiplex PCR, and the TCRdb table lists in-frame clones only, not all of them. The table includes around 300,000 clones, around 88% detected once.

Sequencing was done on a sample of PBMCs or T cells enriched from blood (not recorded which). The receptor was isolated from a woman between 35 and 50 years old who had recovered from COVID-19. The chain is built from TRBV27 and TRBJ2-5, with 10 bases that match TRBD1. The CDR3: CASSLPGQGPETQYF. CDR3 in DNA: TGTGCCAGCAGTTTACCGGGACAGGGGCCGGAGACCCAGTACTTC.